The 8 T cell receptor beta chains below were found in one sample sequenced in a study of tumor and adjacent non-tumor tissue in lung cancer. RNA was extracted from bulk tissue without any cell sorting. This non-tumor lung sample came from over 3 cm beyond the tumor edge. TCRbeta libraries were built with three rounds of nested PCR, modified from ARM-PCR. TCRdb itself ran the multiplex PCR reads through MiXCR, one entry per CDR3 protein. The sample has 70,000 to 90,000 distinct CDR3 sequences; around 80% are singletons. The sequencing sample was made of distant non-tumor lung tissue. The receptors come from a man between 60 and 70 years old with non-small cell lung cancer.

A word on this clonotype: The germline gene is not matched at one end of the junction; a read error may be the cause. The V gene is TRBV20-1, the J gene TRBJ1-1, with D unresolved. Germline CDR1 DFQATT, CDR2 SNEGSKA (reference sequence). This CDR3 comprises 14 residues. The DNA for the CDR3 is TGCAGTACTAGAGTACAGCGTAATAGCCCTGAAGCTTTCTTT. It encodes CSTRVQRNSPEAFF.

The table lists this clonotype with a count of one. Compared with germline, one end of the junction differs, possibly owing to a read error. The J gene is TRBJ2-2, the V gene TRBV11-1; 9 bases are shared with TRBD2. Germline CDR1 is SGHAT and CDR2 is FQDESV (reference sequence). This CDR3 is 17 amino acids long. CDR3 protein: CASSRTGGGANTGVLFF. Here the CDR3 DNA reads TGTGCCAGCAGCCGGACTGGCGGGGGGGCTAACACCGGGGTGCTGTTTTTT.

V and J are TRBV4-1 and TRBJ1-2, with D possibly matching TRBD1 (6 bases). The CDR3 is 14 residues long. CDR1 is MGHRA, CDR2 YSYEKL, per germline. Between the trimmed V and J ends, which lost 4 bases and 12 bases, there was a span of 21 bases. CDR3 sequence: CASSPDSTSSGHTF. The CDR3 bases are TGCGCCAGCAGCCCGGACAGCACCTCTTCCGGTCACACCTTC.

The rearrangement joins TRBV6-2 or TRBV6-3 to TRBJ2-1; the D gene is possibly TRBD2 (5 bases). Trimming took off 7 bases at V and 6 bases at J, with 16 bases between the two ends. CDR1 and CDR2 from the germline V gene are MNHEY and SVGEGT. The CDR3 has 14 amino acids. Here the CDR3 reads CASTERRARNEQFF. CDR3 DNA sequence: TGTGCCAGCACTGAGCGGAGAGCCCGCAATGAGCAGTTCTTC.

This clonotype was observed many times. This sequence may be a read error, since a much larger clone differs from it by one base. The chain carries TRBV11-2 and TRBJ1-5, with a tentative D call TRBD1 (6 bases). The V gene lost 7 bases and the J gene lost 7 bases, with 14 bases spanning the gap. CDR3 length equals 13 residues. Germline V gives CDR1 SGHAT, CDR2 FQNNGV. DNA for the CDR3: TGTGCCAGCAACTTTAACAGGGAACAGCCCCAGCATTTT. Translated: CASNFNREQPQHF.

This clonotype came up once. The chain has TRBV6-2 or TRBV6-3 and TRBJ2-5; perhaps D is TRBD1 or TRBD2 (5 bases each). This CDR3 has 14 amino acids. The V gene lost 4 bases and the J gene lost 4 bases, with 13 bases spanning the gap. Germline loops: CDR1 MNHEY, CDR2 SVGEGT. This CDR3 reads CASSLGAGIETQYF. DNA of the CDR3: TGTGCCAGCAGTTTAGGGGCCGGGATAGAGACCCAGTACTTC.

With respect to this clonotype: With a much larger clone just one base away, this may be a read error. This sequence joins TRBV24-1 and TRBJ2-2; TRBD1 agrees at 9 bases. Germline CDR1 is KGHDR and CDR2 is SFDVKD. CDR3 length equals 16 residues. Here the CDR3 DNA reads TGTGCCACCAGAGCCGGACAGGGGAATGTTATCGGGGAGATGTTTTTT. It specifies CATRAGQGNVIGEMFF.

V usage is TRBV20-1 and J usage is TRBJ1-5, with unresolved D. CDR1 is DFQATT and CDR2 is SNEGSKA in the germline V gene (reference sequence). Trimming stripped 6 bases from V and 11 bases from J, with 26 bases between. This CDR3 is 15 amino acids long. CDR3: CSALRVREGMKAQHF. The CDR3 DNA sequence: TGCAGTGCGCTCAGAGTGCGGGAGGGCATGAAGGCCCAGCATTTT.